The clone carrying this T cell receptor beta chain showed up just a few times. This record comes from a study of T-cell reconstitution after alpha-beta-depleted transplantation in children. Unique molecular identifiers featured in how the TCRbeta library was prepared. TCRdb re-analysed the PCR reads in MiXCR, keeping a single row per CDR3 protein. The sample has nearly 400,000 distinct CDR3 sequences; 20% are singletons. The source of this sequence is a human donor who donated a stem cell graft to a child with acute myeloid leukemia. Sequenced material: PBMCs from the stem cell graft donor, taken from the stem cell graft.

The CDR3 loop is CASAVARYYNEQFF. CDR3 DNA: TGTGCCAGCGCGGTAGCGCGATACTACAATGAGCAGTTCTTC. The chain combines TRBV12-3 or TRBV12-4 with TRBJ2-1; possibly TRBD2 for D (5 bases). The CDR3 has 14 amino acids. Trimming shortened V by 8 bases and J by 3 bases, and 14 bases separated the two germline ends.